The 28 T cell receptor beta chains below all came from one sample that was sequenced in a study of OX40 agonist ivuxolimab in advanced cancers. Generated by immunoSEQ multiplex PCR, the TCRdb table keeps only in-frame clones and is missing some. This table holds nearly 80,000 clones, around 94% found once. Sequences were derived from CD4+ or CD8+ T cells sorted from blood, sampled in a trial of the OX40 agonist ivuxolimab. These receptors were obtained from an adult with an advanced solid tumor such as melanoma, head and neck, liver or kidney cancer.

This chain links TRBV28 with TRBJ2-1, with TRBD2 matching over 14 bases. The V gene end was trimmed by 5 bases and the J gene end by 7 bases; junction bases not matched to a gene: 4. CDR1 and CDR2 from the germline V gene are MDHEN and SYDVKM. The CDR3 consists of 15 residues. Here the CDR3 DNA reads TGTGCCAGCAGTACGGGACTAGCGGGAGTAAATGAGCAGTTCTTC. It translates to CASSTGLAGVNEQFF.

This chain uses TRBV27 with TRBJ2-7; D uncertain. Deletions cut 5 bases from V and 0 bases from J, with 11 bases between. This CDR3 has 14 residues. Germline V gene lookup returns CDR1 MNHEY and CDR2 SMNVEV (reference sequence). The CDR3 is CASSKRGPSYEQYF. DNA for the CDR3: TGTGCCAGCAGTAAAAGAGGACCCTCCTACGAGCAGTACTTC.

The DNA for the CDR3 is TGTGCCAGCAGTCGGGACAGGGGAATAAACGAGCAGTACTTC. Translating gives CASSRDRGINEQYF. The V and J genes are TRBV27 and TRBJ2-7; 10 bases are shared with TRBD1. Germline lookup yields CDR1 MNHEY and CDR2 SMNVEV (reference sequence). The CDR3 is 14 amino acids. Trimming took 5 bases from V and 5 from J; bases not matched to a gene: 6.

The chain recombines TRBV5-1 with TRBJ2-3, with D uncertain. Germline lookup yields CDR1 SGHRS and CDR2 YFSETQ. The CDR3 spans 14 residues. V lost 2 bases to trimming and J lost 4 bases, with 11 bases between them. The CDR3 region is CASSFRTTADTQYF. CDR3 nucleotide sequence: TGCGCCAGCAGCTTTCGGACCACGGCAGATACGCAGTATTTT. The entire variable domain, with the rest obtained from reference TRBV5-1 and TRBJ2-3, is as follows: KAGVTQTPRYLIKTRGQQVTLSCSPISGHRSVSWYQQTPGQGLQFLFEYFSETQRNKGNFPGRFSGRQFSNSRSEMNVSTLELGDSALYLCASSFRTTADTQYFGPGTRLTVL.

The chain joins TRBV27 to TRBJ2-2, with 7 bases lining up with TRBD2. The J segment lost 6 bases and the V segment lost 7 bases, leaving 11 bases of the junction unmatched. CDR1 is MNHEY, CDR2 SMNVEV, per germline (reference sequence). The CDR3 is made up of 15 amino acids. The CDR3 coding sequence is TGTGCCAGCACCTGGGGGGGAGGGCCTGCCGGGGAGCTGTTTTTT. It specifies CASTWGGGPAGELFF.

There are a few counts of this clone. This chain uses TRBV5-4 with TRBJ2-7, with a possible D match to TRBD1 (5 bases). The V and J ends lost 0 bases and 7 bases respectively, with 11 bases between them. CDR1 SGHNT and CDR2 YYREEE come from the germline V gene (reference sequence). The CDR3 consists of 13 residues. CDR3 nucleotides: TGTGCCAGCAGCTTGGACAGGACGGAGGAGCAGTACTTC. Amino acid sequence: CASSLDRTEEQYF.

This clone occurred once. The chain links TRBV6-1 to TRBJ2-7; tentatively, D is TRBD1 (5 bases). The V end lost 5 bases, the J end lost 2 bases, and 7 bases lay between the germline ends. Germline CDR1 MNHNS, CDR2 SASEGT. The CDR3 runs 12 residues. The CDR3 DNA reads TGTGCCAGCAGTTGGACAACCTACGAGCAGTACTTC. This encodes CASSWTTYEQYF.

V is TRBV27 and J is TRBJ1-2; no firm D call. The CDR3 covers 15 residues. Trimming stripped 3 bases from V and 3 bases from J, with 14 bases between. Germline V CDR1 and CDR2: MNHEY, SMNVEV (reference sequence). The CDR3 region has the DNA TGTGCCAGCAGTTTCCACGAGACTGCGGACTATGGCTACACCTTC. Residues: CASSFHETADYGYTF.

V and J are TRBV7-9 and TRBJ2-2, with D unresolved. This CDR3 region has 14 residues. The germline CDR1 and CDR2 sequences are SEHNR and FQNEAQ (reference sequence). V was cut by 2 bases and J by 8 bases, with 12 bases left in between. As DNA, the CDR3 is TGTGCCAGCAGCTTAAGGCCCACAGATGGGGAGCTGTTTTTT. Its protein is CASSLRPTDGELFF.

V usage is TRBV7-9 and J usage is TRBJ1-5; unclear D gene. Trimming stripped 4 bases from V and 4 bases from J, with 8 bases between. The CDR3 extends over 13 amino acids. Germline V gene lookup returns CDR1 SEHNR and CDR2 FQNEAQ (reference sequence). The CDR3, as DNA: TGTGCCAGCAGCTCTCCGGGGAATCAGCCCCAGCATTTT. Translation: CASSSPGNQPQHF.

This chain uses TRBV19 with TRBJ1-3; D is ambiguous. The germline CDR1 and CDR2 sequences are LNHDA and SQIVND (reference sequence). V gave up 8 bases and J gave up 4 bases, with 15 bases separating them. The CDR3 has 14 residues. The CDR3 bases are TGTGCCAGTTCTCTGGGGTCGACGGGAAACACCATATATTTT. It codes for CASSLGSTGNTIYF.

V usage is TRBV28 and J usage is TRBJ1-4; D might be TRBD1 (5 bases). CDR3 length: 15 residues. Germline CDR1 is MDHEN and CDR2 is SYDVKM. V dropped 8 bases and J dropped 8 bases, with 21 bases sitting between them. The CDR3 sequence is CASSRVTRGREKLFF. CDR3 DNA: TGTGCCAGCTCGAGAGTAACAAGGGGACGAGAAAAACTGTTTTTT.

This chain connects TRBV9 to TRBJ1-3, with D possibly matching TRBD1 (5 bases). Germline CDR1 is SGDLS and CDR2 is YYNGEE. This CDR3 has 14 residues. With 3 bases removed from V and 0 bases from J, the gap between germline ends came to 7 bases. CDR3 sequence (DNA): TGTGCCAGCAGCGCGGGACCCTCTGGAAACACCATATATTTT. Translated, it gives CASSAGPSGNTIYF.

In its sample, this clone was seen once. CDR3 nucleotides: TGTGCCAGCAGCTTGGCCCAGTCTACCTATGGCTACACCTTC. Protein sequence: CASSLAQSTYGYTF. The chain is built from TRBV5-6 and TRBJ1-2; no clear D. Trimming took off 0 bases at V and 4 bases at J, with 10 bases between the two ends. The CDR3 loop spans 14 amino acids. The germline CDR1 and CDR2 sequences are SGHDT and YYEEEE.

The chain employs TRBV6-4 and TRBJ2-2; the D gene could be TRBD1 or TRBD2 (6 bases each). The V end lost 2 bases, the J end lost 3 bases, and 7 bases lay between the germline ends. CDR1 and CDR2 (germline): MRHNA, SNTAGT. This CDR3 is 14 amino acids long. The CDR3 coding sequence is TGTGCCAGCAGTGACAGGGGGGACACCGGGGAGCTGTTTTTT. Translation gives CASSDRGDTGELFF.

This chain uses TRBV19 with TRBJ1-1; weak D call: TRBD1 (5 bases). CDR1 LNHDA and CDR2 SQIVND come from the germline V gene (reference sequence). Between the trimmed V and J ends, which lost 3 bases and 1 base, there was a span of 12 bases. This CDR3 spans 15 amino acids. This chain's CDR3 is CASSMGRGGNTEAFF. The CDR3 coding sequence is TGTGCCAGTAGTATGGGTCGTGGGGGGAACACTGAAGCTTTCTTT.

This clone was found a few times. The genes are TRBV5-8 and TRBJ1-5; 9 bases line up with TRBD1. CDR3 length equals 16 residues. The trim removed 2 bases at V and 7 bases at J, leaving 10 bases unmatched. Per germline, CDR1 SGHTS and CDR2 YDEGEE. DNA of the CDR3: TGTGCCAGCAGCTTACGACCCCTCGACAGGGGGCAGCCCCAGCATTTT. Its protein is CASSLRPLDRGQPQHF.

The genes are TRBV2 and TRBJ1-2; D gene unclear. The CDR3 is 14 residues long. The ends were cut back, 3 bases at V and 0 bases at J, with 8 bases in the middle. Per the germline V gene, CDR1 is SNHLY and CDR2 is FYNNEI. The CDR3 DNA reads TGTGCCAGCAGTGAGGCAGGATCTAACTATGGCTACACCTTC. Translated, it gives CASSEAGSNYGYTF.

The chain carries TRBV18 and TRBJ1-3; TRBD1 matches at 7 bases. Germline V gene data show CDR1 as KGHSH and CDR2 as LQKENI. The V gene end was trimmed by 3 bases and the J gene end by 8 bases; junction bases not matched to a gene: 7. This CDR3 has 14 amino acids. The CDR3 nucleotides are TGTGCCAGCTCACCCTCGGACAGGAGGGACACCATATATTTT. This translates into CASSPSDRRDTIYF.

V usage is TRBV6-1 and J usage is TRBJ2-5; D remains ambiguous. Trimming shortened V by 7 bases and J by 2 bases, and 8 bases separated the two germline ends. In germline, CDR1 is MNHNS, CDR2 SASEGT. CDR3 length equals 12 residues. The CDR3 region has the DNA TGTGCCAGCACCACTTTTCAAGAGACCCAGTACTTC. It codes for CASTTFQETQYF.

A few counts support this clone. This chain uses TRBV7-9 with TRBJ2-7; D is unresolved. CDR3 length: 13 residues. The germline CDR1 and CDR2 sequences are SEHNR and FQNEAQ (reference sequence). The V end was cut by 1 base, the J end by 5 bases, with 9 bases between. This CDR3 reads CASSLGEGNEQYF. CDR3 coding DNA: TGTGCCAGCAGCTTAGGGGAAGGGAACGAGCAGTACTTC.

The rearrangement joins TRBV19 to TRBJ1-3; maybe TRBD1 (6 bases). CDR1 LNHDA and CDR2 SQIVND come from the germline V gene (reference sequence). The CDR3 is made up of 15 amino acids. V lost 5 bases, J lost 0 bases, and 11 bases lay in between. CDR3 loop: CASSQGHPSGNTIYF. Written as DNA, the CDR3 is TGTGCCAGTAGTCAGGGGCACCCCTCTGGAAACACCATATATTTT.

This chain connects TRBV7-8 to TRBJ1-1; 12 nucleotides line up with TRBD1. With 5 bases clipped from V and 4 bases from J, the junction kept 8 bases outside the gene matches. Looked up from germline, CDR1 is SGHVS and CDR2 is FQNEAQ. The CDR3 has 16 amino acids. The CDR3 DNA reads as TGTGCCAGCAGCCTTGGGACAGGGGGCGCCGTCACTGAAGCTTTCTTT. This sequence encodes CASSLGTGGAVTEAFF.

V usage is TRBV5-8 and J usage is TRBJ2-5; D unclear. V lost 0 bases, J lost 3 bases, and 12 bases lay in between. The CDR3 contains 15 residues. Per germline, CDR1 SGHTS and CDR2 YDEGEE. The chain's CDR3 is CASSLAGITEETQYF. CDR3 DNA sequence: TGTGCCAGCAGCTTGGCCGGAATCACCGAAGAGACCCAGTACTTC.

This clone has a single count. The chain recombines TRBV4-3 with TRBJ1-1; no reliable D call. The germline gives CDR1 LGHNA, CDR2 YSLEER. The CDR3 consists of 15 residues. Trimming shortened V by 1 base and J by 0 bases, and 9 bases separated the two germline ends. CDR3 in amino acids: CASSQAPDMNTEAFF. For the CDR3, the DNA is TGCGCCAGCAGCCAAGCCCCAGACATGAACACTGAAGCTTTCTTT.

This sequence joins TRBV9 and TRBJ2-5, with 11 nucleotides matching TRBD2. V lost 5 bases to trimming and J lost 3 bases; unmatched junction nucleotides: 0. The germline gives CDR1 SGDLS, CDR2 YYNGEE. The CDR3 loop spans 13 amino acids. The CDR3 sequence: CASRGLAEETQYF. The CDR3 DNA reads as TGTGCCAGCAGGGGACTAGCGGAAGAGACCCAGTACTTC.

This clone appeared once. J is TRBJ2-5 and V is TRBV6-1, with 7 bases that match TRBD1. V shed 5 bases, J shed 2 bases, and the junction held 5 bases outside the gene matches. There are 14 residues in the CDR3. The germline V gene encodes CDR1 MNHNS and CDR2 SASEGT. The CDR3 loop is CASSWDSFQETQYF. DNA for the CDR3: TGTGCCAGCAGTTGGGACAGTTTTCAAGAGACCCAGTACTTC.

The rearrangement uses TRBV6-5 and TRBJ2-7, with TRBD1 as a possible D gene (6 bases). Germline V gene sequence: CDR1 MNHEY, CDR2 SVGAGI. CDR3 length: 15 residues. The ends were cut back, 7 bases at V and 0 bases at J, with 16 bases in the middle. The CDR3: CASTPDSFDSYEQYF. The CDR3, as DNA: TGTGCCAGCACCCCGGACAGCTTTGACTCCTACGAGCAGTACTTC.